The clone carrying this T cell receptor beta chain was seen repeatedly, ten times or more. Germline V gene lookup returns CDR1 SGHTA and CDR2 FQGNSA. There are 22 residues in the CDR3. Trimming took 2 bases from V and 1 from J; bases not matched to a gene: 19. TCRdb itself ran the 5' RACE reads through MiXCR, one entry per CDR3 protein. Of about 99,000 distinct CDR3 sequences detected, about 15% appear once; the ten largest clones hold roughly 1.2%. This entry comes from a study of early T cells in non-severe SARS-CoV-2 infection. Study as a whole: Whole-blood bulk RNA, unsorted, was sequenced, and chains were unpaired.

The gene calls are TRBV7-2 and TRBJ2-3, with 12 bases that match TRBD2. The TCR was taken from an adult who was a healthcare worker with PCR-confirmed SARS-CoV-2 infection or an uninfected control (not recorded which). Sequencing was performed on whole blood. CDR3 amino acids: CASSLKTTGPSGGAGGTDTQYF. Written as DNA, the CDR3 is TGTGCCAGCAGCTTAAAAACGACGGGTCCTAGCGGGGGGGCCGGTGGCACAGATACGCAGTATTTT.